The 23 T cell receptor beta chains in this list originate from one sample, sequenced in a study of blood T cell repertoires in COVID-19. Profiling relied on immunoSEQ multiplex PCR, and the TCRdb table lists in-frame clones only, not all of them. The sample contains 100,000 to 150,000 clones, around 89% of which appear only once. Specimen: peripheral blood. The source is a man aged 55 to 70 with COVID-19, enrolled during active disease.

In nucleotides, the CDR3 is TGTGCCAGCAGCGTATCCGGGAGGGATTCACCCCTCCACTTT. The encoded protein is CASSVSGRDSPLHF. The rearrangement joins TRBV9 to TRBJ1-6; D is unresolved. The CDR3 runs 14 residues. CDR1 is SGDLS, CDR2 YYNGEE, per germline. Trimming removed 1 base at V and 8 bases at J, with 10 bases between.

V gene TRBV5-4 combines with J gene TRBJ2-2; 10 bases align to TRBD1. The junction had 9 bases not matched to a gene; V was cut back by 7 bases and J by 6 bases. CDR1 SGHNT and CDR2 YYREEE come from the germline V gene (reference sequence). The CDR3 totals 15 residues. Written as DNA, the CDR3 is TGTGCCAGCCAACAGACAGGGGGCATCCCCGGGGAGCTGTTTTTT. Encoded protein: CASQQTGGIPGELFF.

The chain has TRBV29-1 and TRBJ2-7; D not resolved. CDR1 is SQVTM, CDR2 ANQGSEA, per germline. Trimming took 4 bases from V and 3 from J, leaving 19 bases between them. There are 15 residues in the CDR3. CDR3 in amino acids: CSVVHGRGSGYEQYF. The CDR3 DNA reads TGCAGCGTTGTCCACGGTCGAGGCTCCGGCTACGAGCAGTACTTC.

The CDR3 loop is CASSLNGPGGYGYTF. The CDR3 DNA reads as TGCGCCAGCAGCTTGAATGGCCCCGGGGGCTATGGCTACACCTTC. The V call is TRBV5-1, the J call TRBJ1-2, with a weak D call TRBD1 (5 bases). The germline V gene encodes CDR1 SGHRS and CDR2 YFSETQ. CDR3 length: 15 residues. Trimming removed 1 base from V and 4 bases from J, with 14 bases in between. The whole variable domain, filled in from reference TRBV5-1 and TRBJ1-2, reads KAGVTQTPRYLIKTRGQQVTLSCSPISGHRSVSWYQQTPGQGLQFLFEYFSETQRNKGNFPGRFSGRQFSNSRSEMNVSTLELGDSALYLCASSLNGPGGYGYTFGSGTRLTVV.

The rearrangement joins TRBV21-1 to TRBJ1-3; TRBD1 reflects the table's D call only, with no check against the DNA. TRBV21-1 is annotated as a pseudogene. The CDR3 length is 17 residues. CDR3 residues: CASSTDTAGGGGNTIYF. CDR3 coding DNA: TGTGCCAGCAGCACCGACACAGCAGGGGGTGGTGGAAACACCATATATTTT.

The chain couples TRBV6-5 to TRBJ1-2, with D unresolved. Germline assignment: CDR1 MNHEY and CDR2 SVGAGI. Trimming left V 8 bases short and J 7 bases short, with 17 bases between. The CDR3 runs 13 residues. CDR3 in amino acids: CASAEVGESGYTF. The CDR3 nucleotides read TGTGCCAGCGCCGAAGTTGGAGAGAGTGGCTACACCTTC.

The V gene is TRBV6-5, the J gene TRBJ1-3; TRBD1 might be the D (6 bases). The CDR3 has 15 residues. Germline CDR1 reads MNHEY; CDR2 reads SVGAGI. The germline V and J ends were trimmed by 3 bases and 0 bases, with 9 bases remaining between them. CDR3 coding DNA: TGTGCCAGCAGTTATGGACAGCTCTCTGGAAACACCATATATTTT. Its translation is CASSYGQLSGNTIYF.

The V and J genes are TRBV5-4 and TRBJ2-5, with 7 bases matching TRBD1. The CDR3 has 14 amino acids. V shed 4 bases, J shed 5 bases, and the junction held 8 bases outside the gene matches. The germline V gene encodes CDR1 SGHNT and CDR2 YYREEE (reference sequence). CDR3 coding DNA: TGTGCCAGCAGCGTGACAGGGAGTGGGGAGACCCAGTACTTC. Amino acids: CASSVTGSGETQYF. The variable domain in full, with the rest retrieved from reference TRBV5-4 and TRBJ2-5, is ETGVTQSPTHLIKTRGQQVTLRCSSQSGHNTVSWYQQALGQGPQFIFQYYREEENGRGNFPPRFSGLQFPNYSSELNVNALELDDSALYLCASSVTGSGETQYFGPGTRLLVL.

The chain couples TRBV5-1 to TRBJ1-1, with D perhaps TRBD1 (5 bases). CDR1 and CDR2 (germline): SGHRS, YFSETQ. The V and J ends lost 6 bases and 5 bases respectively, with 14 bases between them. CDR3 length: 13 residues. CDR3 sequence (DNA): TGCGCCAGCACCCTATCTGGGGGGACTGAAGCTTTCTTT. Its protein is CASTLSGGTEAFF.

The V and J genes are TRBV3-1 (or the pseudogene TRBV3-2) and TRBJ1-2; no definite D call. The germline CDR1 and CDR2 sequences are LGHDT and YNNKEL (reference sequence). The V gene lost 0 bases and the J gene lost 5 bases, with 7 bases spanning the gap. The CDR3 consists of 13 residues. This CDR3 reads CASSQDEAYGYTF. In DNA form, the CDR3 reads TGTGCCAGCAGCCAAGATGAGGCGTATGGCTACACCTTC.

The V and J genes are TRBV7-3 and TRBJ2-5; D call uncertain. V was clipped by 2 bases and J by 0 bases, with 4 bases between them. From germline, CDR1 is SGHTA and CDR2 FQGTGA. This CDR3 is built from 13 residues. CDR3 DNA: TGTGCCAGCAGCTTAGCGGACCAAGAGACCCAGTACTTC. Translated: CASSLADQETQYF.

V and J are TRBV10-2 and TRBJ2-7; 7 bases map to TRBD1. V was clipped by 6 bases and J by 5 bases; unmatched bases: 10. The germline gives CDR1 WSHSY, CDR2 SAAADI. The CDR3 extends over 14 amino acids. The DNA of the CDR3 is TGCGCCAGCAGGGGAGACAGGGCGTTAGACGAGCAGTACTTC. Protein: CASRGDRALDEQYF.

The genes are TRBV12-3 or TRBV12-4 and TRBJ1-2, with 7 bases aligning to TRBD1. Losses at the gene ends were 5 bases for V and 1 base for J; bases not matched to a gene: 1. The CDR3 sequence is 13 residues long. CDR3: CASSHRGNYGYTF. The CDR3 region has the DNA TGTGCCAGCAGTCACAGGGGTAACTATGGCTACACCTTC.

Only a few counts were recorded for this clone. CDR3 protein: CASSAQASGGAGAKNIQYF. The CDR3 nucleotides read TGTGCCAGCAGCGCCCAGGCCAGCGGGGGGGCCGGAGCCAAAAACATTCAGTACTTC. The chain is built from TRBV9 and TRBJ2-4; 10 nucleotides match TRBD2. Germline-derived CDR1 and CDR2 are SGDLS and YYNGEE. There are 19 residues in the CDR3. V lost 3 bases and J lost 0; bases outside the gene matches: 12.

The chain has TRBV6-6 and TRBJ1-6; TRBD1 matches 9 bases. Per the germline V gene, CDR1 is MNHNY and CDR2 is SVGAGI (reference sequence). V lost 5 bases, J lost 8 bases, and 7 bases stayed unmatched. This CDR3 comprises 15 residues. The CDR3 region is CASSRTGAQDSPLHF. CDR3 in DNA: TGTGCCAGCAGTCGGACAGGGGCTCAAGATTCACCCCTCCACTTT.

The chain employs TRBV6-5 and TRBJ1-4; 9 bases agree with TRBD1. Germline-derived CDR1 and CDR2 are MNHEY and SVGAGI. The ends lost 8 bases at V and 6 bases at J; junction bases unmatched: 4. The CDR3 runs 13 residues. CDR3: CASGGTGHEKLFF. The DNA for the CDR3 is TGTGCCAGCGGAGGGACAGGGCATGAAAAACTGTTTTTT.

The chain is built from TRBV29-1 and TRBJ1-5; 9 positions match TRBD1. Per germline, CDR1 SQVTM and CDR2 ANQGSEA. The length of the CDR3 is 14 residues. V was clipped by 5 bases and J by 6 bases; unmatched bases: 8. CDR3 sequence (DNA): TGCAGCGTTTCGGAAGGACAGGGGTTTCAGCCCCAGCATTTT. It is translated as CSVSEGQGFQPQHF. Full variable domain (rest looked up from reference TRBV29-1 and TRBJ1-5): SAVISQKPSRDICQRGTSLTIQCQVDSQVTMMFWYRQQPGQSLTLIATANQGSEATYESGFVIDKFPISRPNLTFSTLTVSNMSPEDSSIYLCSVSEGQGFQPQHFGDGTRLSIL.

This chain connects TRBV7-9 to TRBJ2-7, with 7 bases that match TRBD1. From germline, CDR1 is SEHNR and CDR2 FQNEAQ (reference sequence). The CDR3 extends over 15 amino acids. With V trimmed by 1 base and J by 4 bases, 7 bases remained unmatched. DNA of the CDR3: TGTGCCAGCAGCTTAGTCGGAGACAGGGCGTACGAGCAGTACTTC. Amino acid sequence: CASSLVGDRAYEQYF.

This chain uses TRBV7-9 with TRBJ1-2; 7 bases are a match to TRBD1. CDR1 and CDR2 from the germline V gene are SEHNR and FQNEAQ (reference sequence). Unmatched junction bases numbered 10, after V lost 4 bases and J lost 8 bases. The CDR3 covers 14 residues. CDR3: CASSSPTGNGGYTF. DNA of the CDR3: TGTGCCAGCAGCTCCCCGACAGGGAACGGCGGCTACACCTTC.

The CDR3 region is CASSPWHSGNYGYTF. In DNA form, the CDR3 reads TGTGCCAGCAGCCCGTGGCATTCGGGGAACTATGGCTACACCTTC. The chain has TRBV9 and TRBJ1-2; D is ambiguous. V gave up 4 bases and J gave up 2 bases, with 15 bases separating them. Germline CDR1 reads SGDLS; CDR2 reads YYNGEE. The CDR3 spans 15 residues.

Here the CDR3 reads CASSRGRGRAWSSYEQYF. The CDR3 DNA reads TGTGCCAGCAGCCGGGGCAGGGGAAGAGCCTGGAGCTCCTACGAGCAGTACTTC. The V gene is TRBV5-6, the J gene TRBJ2-7; D may be TRBD1 (6 bases). Between the trimmed V and J ends, which lost 4 bases and 0 bases, there was a span of 23 bases. Germline V lookup: CDR1 SGHDT, CDR2 YYEEEE. CDR3 length equals 18 residues.

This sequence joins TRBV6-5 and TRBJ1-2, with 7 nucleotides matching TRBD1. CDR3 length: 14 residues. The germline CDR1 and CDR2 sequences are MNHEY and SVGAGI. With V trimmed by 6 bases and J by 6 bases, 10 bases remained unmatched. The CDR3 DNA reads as TGTGCCAGCAGCCCCGGGACAGAGGCCCATGGCTACACCTTC. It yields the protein CASSPGTEAHGYTF.

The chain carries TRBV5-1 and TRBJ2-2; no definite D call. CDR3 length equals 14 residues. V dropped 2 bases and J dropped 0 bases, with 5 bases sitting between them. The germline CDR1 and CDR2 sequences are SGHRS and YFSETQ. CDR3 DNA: TGCGCCAGCAGCTTAGCTGCGAACACCGGGGAGCTGTTTTTT. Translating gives CASSLAANTGELFF.